A single sample gave rise to the 32 T cell receptor beta chains below, sequenced in a study of memory CD4+ T cells and cytomegalovirus serostatus. The sort gate was single viable CD3+CD4+CD8-CD45RO+ cells for memory CD4+ T cells. The data were produced by immunoSEQ multiplex PCR, yet TCRdb's version contains in-frame clones alone and is incomplete. Of 30,000 to 40,000 clones in the sample, less than 80% are singletons; the top ten hold approximately 5%. Sequences were obtained from memory CD4+ T cells from blood. Source of these receptors: an adult in good health and CMV-seropositive.

The chain links TRBV28 to TRBJ1-3, with D hard to call. This CDR3 is 13 amino acids long. Germline CDR1 is MDHEN and CDR2 is SYDVKM. Trimming took off 6 bases at V and 0 bases at J, with 6 bases between the two ends. The CDR3 reads CASSRPSGNTIYF. CDR3 bases: TGTGCCAGCAGCAGGCCCTCTGGAAACACCATATATTTT.

This clone was picked up a small number of times. The chain has TRBV11-3 and TRBJ1-1; the match to TRBD1 covers 8 bases. CDR3 length: 15 residues. V shed 4 bases, J shed 3 bases, and the junction held 7 bases outside the gene matches. Germline V gene sequence: CDR1 SGHNT, CDR2 YENEEA. CDR3 in DNA: TGTGCCAGCAGCTCCACAGGGGGTGAGGACACTGAAGCTTTCTTT. As protein: CASSSTGGEDTEAFF.

This clone is a singleton in its sample. This chain uses TRBV2 with TRBJ2-1; 11 nucleotides agree with TRBD2. V lost 4 bases and J lost 9; bases outside the gene matches: 8. Germline V gene sequence: CDR1 SNHLY, CDR2 FYNNEI. This CDR3 is built from 15 residues. CDR3 residues: CASSGVLAGAGEQFF. The CDR3 DNA is TGTGCCAGCAGTGGGGTACTAGCGGGAGCTGGTGAGCAGTTCTTC.

J is TRBJ1-6 and V is TRBV19; 7 bases are a match to TRBD1. With V trimmed by 5 bases and J by 9 bases, 10 bases remained unmatched. Germline CDR1 and CDR2: LNHDA and SQIVND (reference sequence). The CDR3 runs to 15 residues. DNA for the CDR3: TGTGCCAGTAGTTCCGTGGGCAGGGGGAGTTCACCCCTCCACTTT. It specifies CASSSVGRGSSPLHF.

The chain carries TRBV5-1 and TRBJ2-1; D is unresolved. V was clipped by 0 bases and J by 6 bases, with 10 bases between them. This CDR3 comprises 14 residues. Germline CDR1 SGHRS, CDR2 YFSETQ. The CDR3 protein is CASSLGTGLNEQFF. The CDR3 DNA reads TGCGCCAGCAGCTTGGGGACGGGCCTCAATGAGCAGTTCTTC.

This rearrangement joins TRBV4-2 to TRBJ2-7; D perhaps matches TRBD1 (6 bases). The length of the CDR3 is 14 residues. Trimming left V 1 base short and J 6 bases short, with 13 bases between. Germline values: CDR1 LGHNA, CDR2 YNFKEQ. In nucleotides, the CDR3 is TGTGCCAGCAGCCAAGTGACACAGGGCTCCGAGCAGTACTTC. This encodes CASSQVTQGSEQYF.

The chain links TRBV28 to TRBJ1-4, with D perhaps TRBD1 (6 bases). Trimming left V 6 bases short and J 3 bases short, with 14 bases between. Germline CDR1 MDHEN, CDR2 SYDVKM. The length of the CDR3 is 15 residues. The CDR3 DNA reads TGTGCCAGCAGACGAACCAGGGGTGCTAATGAAAAACTGTTTTTT. Protein: CASRRTRGANEKLFF.

The rearrangement links TRBV5-5 to TRBJ2-7; D call uncertain. This CDR3 has 12 amino acids. Between the trimmed V and J ends, which lost 2 bases and 7 bases, there was a span of 10 bases. Germline CDR1 reads SGHKS; CDR2 reads YYEKEE (reference sequence). CDR3 sequence reads: CASSFQGREQYF. As DNA, the CDR3 is TGTGCCAGCAGCTTTCAAGGAAGAGAGCAGTACTTC.

The V call is TRBV9, the J call TRBJ1-2, with D tentatively TRBD1 (5 bases). The CDR3 runs 14 residues. Per the germline V gene, CDR1 is SGDLS and CDR2 is YYNGEE. V lost 1 base to trimming and J lost 7 bases, with 14 bases between them. In DNA, the CDR3 is TGTGCCAGCAGCGTATCAGGGAGCGAGGGTGGCTACACCTTC. This encodes CASSVSGSEGGYTF.

The V call is TRBV6-5, the J call TRBJ1-5; 9 nucleotides line up with TRBD1. V was pared by 5 bases and J by 1 base, with 3 bases of the junction left unmatched. The CDR3 is 15 residues long. Germline CDR1 MNHEY, CDR2 SVGAGI. The CDR3 loop is CASSGDRVSNQPQHF. CDR3 nucleotide sequence: TGTGCCAGCAGTGGGGACAGGGTGAGCAATCAGCCCCAGCATTTT.

The V call is TRBV2, the J call TRBJ1-1; possibly TRBD1 for D (5 bases). The V end lost 6 bases, the J end lost 0 bases, and 11 bases lay between the germline ends. The CDR3 contains 14 residues. Germline CDR1 SNHLY, CDR2 FYNNEI. This CDR3 is CASRITGVNTEAFF. As DNA, the CDR3 is TGTGCCAGCAGGATAACAGGAGTGAACACTGAAGCTTTCTTT.

This clone was observed a handful of times. V is TRBV29-1 and J is TRBJ2-2; D uncertain. Germline assignment: CDR1 SQVTM and CDR2 ANQGSEA. The CDR3 contains 13 residues. V lost 1 base to trimming and J lost 2 bases, with 5 bases between them. This chain's CDR3 is CSVEGPNTGELFF. As DNA, the CDR3 is TGCAGCGTTGAAGGCCCTAACACCGGGGAGCTGTTTTTT.

This chain connects TRBV29-1 to TRBJ2-3, with D unresolved. Germline V gene data show CDR1 as SQVTM and CDR2 as ANQGSEA. V gave up 4 bases and J gave up 2 bases, with 16 bases separating them. The CDR3 totals 15 residues. CDR3 sequence reads: CSVAALSGVTDTQYF. CDR3 DNA sequence: TGCAGCGTTGCGGCCCTTTCAGGCGTCACAGATACGCAGTATTTT.

This clone showed up just a few times. This chain connects TRBV5-4 to TRBJ1-2; no reliable D call. There are 12 residues in the CDR3. Germline V gives CDR1 SGHNT, CDR2 YYREEE (reference sequence). V dropped 5 bases and J dropped 7 bases, with 12 bases sitting between them. The CDR3 DNA follows: TGTGCCAGCAGTTCCGGTCTGGCTGGCTACACCTTC. Protein product: CASSSGLAGYTF.

Note on this clone: Distinct nucleotide sequences in the sample also encode this CDR3. The V call is TRBV5-1, the J call TRBJ2-2; 9 bases are shared with TRBD1. This CDR3 comprises 19 residues. V trimming: 4 bases; J trimming: 6 bases; junction bases outside the gene matches: 19. Germline V gene sequence: CDR1 SGHRS, CDR2 YFSETQ. The CDR3 loop is CASSLGGTGSHPRSGELFF. CDR3 nucleotides: TGCGCCAGCAGCCTGGGGGGGACAGGGTCACACCCGCGGTCCGGGGAGCTGTTTTTT.

The chain carries TRBV4-1 and TRBJ2-1; tentative D call: TRBD2 (5 bases). Germline CDR1 MGHRA, CDR2 YSYEKL. V lost 0 bases and J lost 14, with 20 bases in between. The CDR3 is made up of 15 amino acids. CDR3 in amino acids: CASSQDLGDWEPEFF. The DNA of the CDR3 is TGCGCCAGCAGCCAAGATCTTGGGGATTGGGAGCCCGAGTTCTTC.

This clone was seen once. Here the CDR3 reads CASSLDGTYGYTF. The CDR3, as DNA: TGTGCCAGCAGTTTGGACGGGACATATGGCTACACCTTC. This chain uses TRBV28 with TRBJ1-2, with D tentatively TRBD1 (6 bases). Germline lookup yields CDR1 MDHEN and CDR2 SYDVKM. Deletions cut 3 bases from V and 5 bases from J, with 10 bases between. The CDR3 sequence is 13 residues long.

This chain joins TRBV5-4 and TRBJ1-2; TRBD1 matches 8 bases. This CDR3 comprises 14 residues. V lost 4 bases, J lost 5 bases, and 7 bases stayed unmatched. Per germline, CDR1 SGHNT and CDR2 YYREEE (reference sequence). The CDR3 loop is CASSPTGEGYGYTF. The CDR3 DNA sequence: TGTGCCAGCAGCCCGACAGGGGAAGGTTATGGCTACACCTTC. Looking up the rest from reference TRBV5-4 and TRBJ1-2 gives the full variable domain: ETGVTQSPTHLIKTRGQQVTLRCSSQSGHNTVSWYQQALGQGPQFIFQYYREEENGRGNFPPRFSGLQFPNYSSELNVNALELDDSALYLCASSPTGEGYGYTFGSGTRLTVV.

The chain is built from TRBV6-1 and TRBJ1-5; possibly TRBD1 for D (6 bases). Per the germline V gene, CDR1 is MNHNS and CDR2 is SASEGT. Trimming shortened V by 6 bases and J by 1 base, and 13 bases separated the two germline ends. The CDR3 has 15 residues. CDR3 residues: CASRPQGVSNQPQHF. The CDR3 nucleotides read TGTGCCAGCAGGCCACAGGGTGTGAGCAATCAGCCCCAGCATTTT.

The chain combines TRBV6-5 with TRBJ1-5, with 7 positions matching TRBD1. Per germline, CDR1 MNHEY and CDR2 SVGAGI. V trimming: 7 bases; J trimming: 1 base; junction bases outside the gene matches: 4. The CDR3 length is 14 residues. CDR3 protein: CASNPTGSNQPQHF. The CDR3, as DNA: TGTGCCAGCAACCCGACAGGGAGCAATCAGCCCCAGCATTTT.

This chain connects TRBV7-9 to TRBJ2-2; 9 positions agree with TRBD1. CDR3 length: 16 amino acids. From germline, CDR1 is SEHNR and CDR2 FQNEAQ (reference sequence). The V gene end was trimmed by 5 bases and the J gene end by 4 bases; junction bases not matched to a gene: 8. The CDR3 coding sequence is TGTGCCAGCAGCCCCGGGGACAGGGATATCACCGGGGAGCTGTTTTTT. It specifies CASSPGDRDITGELFF.

The rearrangement uses TRBV6-6 and TRBJ1-1, with 7 bases that match TRBD1. This CDR3 is 14 amino acids long. Trimming at V came to 4 bases and at J to 3 bases, leaving 5 bases not matched to a gene. CDR1 is MNHNY and CDR2 is SVGAGI in the germline V gene (reference sequence). CDR3 amino acids: CASSSTTGYTEAFF. CDR3 in DNA: TGTGCCAGCAGTTCCACGACAGGGTACACTGAAGCTTTCTTT.

A single count supports this clone. This chain joins TRBV18 and TRBJ2-5, with 14 bases fitting TRBD2. CDR1 and CDR2 (germline): KGHSH, LQKENI. This CDR3 contains 19 residues. Unmatched junction bases numbered 13, after V lost 6 bases and J lost 1 base. The CDR3 region is CASSRSPRTSGGSQETQYF. Written as DNA, the CDR3 is TGTGCCAGCTCGCGAAGTCCCCGGACTAGCGGGGGGTCCCAAGAGACCCAGTACTTC.

The CDR3 bases are TGTGCCAGCAGTGTGGGACTCTCAGAGCAGTACTTC. Translating it yields CASSVGLSEQYF. This rearrangement joins TRBV28 to TRBJ2-7; TRBD2 might be the D (6 bases). CDR3 length: 12 residues. Between the trimmed V and J ends, which lost 5 bases and 7 bases, there was a span of 12 bases. Germline V gene sequence: CDR1 MDHEN, CDR2 SYDVKM.

The chain has TRBV5-1 and TRBJ2-7; no reliable D call. The ends were cut back, 4 bases at V and 2 bases at J, with 7 bases in the middle. The CDR3 runs 12 residues. Germline V gives CDR1 SGHRS, CDR2 YFSETQ. CDR3 DNA sequence: TGCGCCAGCAGCCAAGACACCTACGAGCAGTACTTC. It codes for CASSQDTYEQYF. Variable domain in full (rest from reference TRBV5-1 and TRBJ2-7): KAGVTQTPRYLIKTRGQQVTLSCSPISGHRSVSWYQQTPGQGLQFLFEYFSETQRNKGNFPGRFSGRQFSNSRSEMNVSTLELGDSALYLCASSQDTYEQYFGPGTRLTVT.

The rearrangement links TRBV11-2 to TRBJ2-4; D is unclear. This CDR3 spans 13 amino acids. V lost 1 base and J lost 1, with 2 bases in between. Germline CDR1 and CDR2: SGHAT and FQNNGV. CDR3 sequence (DNA): TGTGCCAGCAGCTTAGGGGCCAAAAACATTCAGTACTTC. It specifies CASSLGAKNIQYF.

The J gene is TRBJ1-2, the V gene TRBV9; a possible D gene is TRBD1 (5 bases). Trimming took 4 bases from V and 2 from J, leaving 12 bases between them. The length of the CDR3 is 14 residues. In germline, CDR1 is SGDLS, CDR2 YYNGEE. CDR3 DNA: TGTGCCAGCAGCAAAGAGACAGTCAACTATGGCTACACCTTC. It codes for CASSKETVNYGYTF.

The rearrangement uses TRBV7-8 and TRBJ2-2, with D perhaps assigned TRBD1 or TRBD2 (5 bases each). The V end lost 5 bases, the J end lost 3 bases, and 13 bases lay between the germline ends. Germline CDR1 and CDR2: SGHVS and FQNEAQ. The CDR3 contains 15 residues. The chain's CDR3 is CASSGRDRYTGELFF. The CDR3 DNA reads as TGTGCCAGCAGCGGCCGGGACCGATACACCGGGGAGCTGTTTTTT.

The rearrangement joins TRBV25-1 to TRBJ2-6; D gene unclear. In germline, CDR1 is MGHDK, CDR2 SYGVNS. V gave up 2 bases and J gave up 2 bases, with 1 base separating them. This CDR3 is 13 amino acids long. The CDR3 loop is CASSEPGANVLTF. The CDR3 nucleotides are TGTGCCAGCAGTGAACCTGGGGCCAACGTCCTGACTTTC.

This clone has more than one count but fewer than ten. The V gene is TRBV9, the J gene TRBJ2-7; 7 bases line up with TRBD2. The germline V gene encodes CDR1 SGDLS and CDR2 YYNGEE. This CDR3 region has 11 residues. V shed 5 bases, J shed 5 bases, and the junction held 1 base outside the gene matches. CDR3: CASRAGHEQYF. The CDR3 region has the DNA TGTGCCAGCAGAGCGGGACACGAGCAGTACTTC.

The CDR3 sequence: CASSSPTREGNEQFF. As DNA, the CDR3 is TGTGCCAGCAGTTCTCCGACTAGGGAGGGCAATGAGCAGTTCTTC. The V call is TRBV28, the J call TRBJ2-1; 7 nucleotides line up with TRBD2. V shed 4 bases, J shed 6 bases, and the junction held 9 bases outside the gene matches. The CDR3 extends over 15 amino acids. The V gene's germline CDR1 is MDHEN and CDR2 SYDVKM.

This clone has more than one count but fewer than ten. The chain employs TRBV7-9 and TRBJ2-7; 12 bases are shared with TRBD2. V shed 6 bases and J 3 bases; nucleotides not matched to a gene: 6. There are 15 residues in the CDR3. CDR1 is SEHNR and CDR2 is FQNEAQ in the germline V gene (reference sequence). The CDR3 is CASRASGRALYEQYF. In nucleotides, the CDR3 is TGTGCCAGCAGAGCTAGCGGGAGGGCCCTCTACGAGCAGTACTTC. Full variable domain (rest looked up from reference TRBV7-9 and TRBJ2-7): DTGVSQNPRHKITKRGQNVTFRCDPISEHNRLYWYRQTLGQGPEFLTYFQNEAQLEKSRLLSDRFSAERPKGSFSTLEIQRTEQGDSAMYLCASRASGRALYEQYFGPGTRLTVT.